This passage covers 16 T cell receptor beta chains from one sample sequenced in a study of blood T cell repertoires in COVID-19 (dated by TCRdb to 2018 to 2020). Receptors were amplified or captured by the immunoSEQ multiplex PCR assay. The immuneACCESS repertoire file appears here via TCRdb, limited to in-frame rearrangements. These files lack a portion of the clones; in checked studies, under half of the deficit traces to unresolved V genes, and the cause of the others is not known. The sample table contains roughly 240,000 clones; only one count was recorded for 70% to 90% of them. Together, the top ten hold about 1% of the sample. Sequences were obtained from PBMCs or T cells enriched from blood (not recorded which). The receptor source for this set is a man aged 50-59 years who had been exposed to COVID-19.

The chain combines TRBV10-1 with TRBJ2-7, with D maybe TRBD2 (6 bases). Germline CDR1 is WNHNN and CDR2 is SYGVQD (reference sequence). The V and J ends lost 8 bases and 5 bases respectively, with 13 bases between them. This CDR3 spans 12 amino acids. The CDR3 sequence: CASWSSSDEQYV. The CDR3 DNA reads TGCGCCAGCTGGTCTTCTAGCGACGAGCAGTACGTC.

The chain combines TRBV18 with TRBJ1-2, with D tentatively TRBD1 (6 bases). Germline V gives CDR1 KGHSH, CDR2 LQKENI. The CDR3 is 17 residues long. The V end lost 1 base, the J end lost 4 bases, and 19 bases lay between the germline ends. The CDR3 DNA is TGTGCCAGCTCACCACTCGGATCGGCAGGGGAAATCTATGGCTACACCTTC. This codes for CASSPLGSAGEIYGYTF. The full variable domain, completed using reference TRBV18 and TRBJ1-2, is NAGVMQNPRHLVRRRGQEARLRCSPMKGHSHVYWYRQLPEEGLKFMVYLQKENIIDESGMPKERFSAEFPKEGPSILRIQQVVRGDSAAYFCASSPLGSAGEIYGYTFGSGTRLTVV.

The V gene is TRBV4-2, the J gene TRBJ1-1, with unresolved D. The germline V gene has CDR1 LGHNA and CDR2 YNFKEQ. V gave up 2 bases and J gave up 4 bases, with 20 bases separating them. The CDR3 loop spans 17 amino acids. The CDR3 sequence: CASSQIPQVLESTEAFF. The CDR3 DNA reads as TGTGCCAGCAGCCAAATCCCCCAGGTTTTAGAAAGCACTGAAGCTTTCTTT.

This rearrangement joins TRBV5-1 to TRBJ1-1; no clear D gene. The CDR3 sequence is 14 residues long. Germline-derived CDR1 and CDR2 are SGHRS and YFSETQ. Trimming cost V 1 base and J 1 base, with 8 bases left between them. The chain's CDR3 is CASSLYSGNTEAFF. Written as DNA, the CDR3 is TGCGCCAGCAGCTTGTATTCCGGGAACACTGAAGCTTTCTTT. The complete variable domain, with remaining parts taken from reference TRBV5-1 and TRBJ1-1, reads KAGVTQTPRYLIKTRGQQVTLSCSPISGHRSVSWYQQTPGQGLQFLFEYFSETQRNKGNFPGRFSGRQFSNSRSEMNVSTLELGDSALYLCASSLYSGNTEAFFGQGTRLTVV.

The count of this clone is one. V and J are TRBV5-1 and TRBJ1-2; 8 nucleotides match TRBD1. V lost 2 bases and J lost 8; bases outside the gene matches: 11. Germline values: CDR1 SGHRS, CDR2 YFSETQ. This CDR3 has 15 amino acids. This CDR3 reads CASSLDLQGAGGYTF. CDR3 coding DNA: TGCGCCAGCAGCTTAGATCTCCAGGGGGCTGGGGGCTACACCTTC.

The chain recombines TRBV2 with TRBJ2-7; weak D call: TRBD1 (5 bases). Germline CDR1 SNHLY, CDR2 FYNNEI. CDR3 length: 14 residues. V lost 3 bases to trimming and J lost 4 bases, with 13 bases between them. DNA of the CDR3: TGTGCCAGCAGTGAGAGAAGGGGCGCGTACGAGCAGTACTTC. It is translated as CASSERRGAYEQYF.

This rearrangement joins TRBV5-1 to TRBJ2-1, with a weak D call TRBD2 (6 bases). The ends were cut back, 0 bases at V and 2 bases at J, with 9 bases in the middle. Per germline, CDR1 SGHRS and CDR2 YFSETQ. This CDR3 contains 15 residues. The CDR3 sequence: CASSLVAGTYNEQFF. The CDR3 coding sequence is TGCGCCAGCAGCTTGGTTGCGGGGACCTACAATGAGCAGTTCTTC.

The chain carries TRBV19 and TRBJ1-2; D possibly corresponds to TRBD1 (5 bases). The CDR3 covers 14 residues. Germline V gene sequence: CDR1 LNHDA, CDR2 SQIVND (reference sequence). The germline V and J ends were trimmed by 1 base and 7 bases, with 13 bases remaining between them. The CDR3, as DNA: TGTGCCAGTAGTATAGGACAGAACTCCCGTGGCTACACCTTC. Protein sequence: CASSIGQNSRGYTF.

V gene TRBV5-1 combines with J gene TRBJ1-1; D is unclear. The V gene's germline CDR1 is SGHRS and CDR2 YFSETQ. There are 16 residues in the CDR3. V lost 0 bases, J lost 0 bases, and 12 bases lay in between. CDR3 bases: TGCGCCAGCAGCTTGGCCGCGGCGGGTTTGAACACTGAAGCTTTCTTT. It translates to CASSLAAAGLNTEAFF.

The chain has TRBV5-1 and TRBJ2-5; D is perhaps TRBD1 (7 bases). This CDR3 has 15 amino acids. V lost 4 bases and J lost 3, with 16 bases in between. Germline V CDR1 and CDR2: SGHRS, YFSETQ. CDR3 region: CASSPMAGTEETQYF. Here the CDR3 DNA reads TGCGCCAGCAGCCCCATGGCGGGGACAGAAGAGACCCAGTACTTC.

A note on this clone: In the same sample, other DNA sequences code for this CDR3. The chain has TRBV5-1 and TRBJ2-5; 10 positions match TRBD2. With 1 base clipped from V and 3 bases from J, the junction kept 0 bases outside the gene matches. The CDR3 covers 14 residues. Germline V gene sequence: CDR1 SGHRS, CDR2 YFSETQ. The CDR3 loop is CASSLLAGEETQYF. The CDR3, as DNA: TGCGCCAGCAGCTTGCTAGCGGGAGAAGAGACCCAGTACTTC.

The chain recombines TRBV5-5 with TRBJ1-2; 8 nucleotides match TRBD1. V gave up 1 base and J gave up 5 bases; unmatched junction bases: 4. Germline assignment: CDR1 SGHKS and CDR2 YYEKEE (reference sequence). The CDR3 has 14 amino acids. CDR3 nucleotides: TGTGCCAGCAGCTTGACCCAGGGGGCGTATGGCTACACCTTC. It codes for CASSLTQGAYGYTF.

The rearrangement joins TRBV5-4 to TRBJ1-1, with a possible D match to TRBD1 (6 bases). Trimming took off 1 base at V and 0 bases at J, with 10 bases between the two ends. The CDR3 loop spans 15 amino acids. Per germline, CDR1 SGHNT and CDR2 YYREEE (reference sequence). The CDR3 loop is CASSLLGQMNTEAFF. The DNA of the CDR3 is TGTGCCAGCAGCTTGCTGGGACAAATGAACACTGAAGCTTTCTTT.

Comments on this clone: This sample also contains other DNA sequences that code for the same CDR3. The chain links TRBV27 to TRBJ2-7; D ambiguous. The V and J ends lost 3 bases and 0 bases respectively, with 6 bases between them. CDR3 length: 13 amino acids. Germline V gives CDR1 MNHEY, CDR2 SMNVEV (reference sequence). The CDR3 nucleotides are TGTGCCAGCAGTTTTGCAGTCTCCTACGAGCAGTACTTC. This codes for CASSFAVSYEQYF.

The chain carries TRBV19 and TRBJ1-5; 7 positions agree with TRBD1. V lost 5 bases and J lost 2; bases outside the gene matches: 18. Germline CDR1 is LNHDA and CDR2 is SQIVND (reference sequence). The CDR3 is 19 amino acids. The CDR3 loop reads CASSARTGWRLRGNQPQHF. CDR3 nucleotides: TGTGCCAGTAGTGCCCGGACAGGTTGGCGGCTTAGGGGCAATCAGCCCCAGCATTTT.

This clone was seen a single time. The J gene is TRBJ1-6, the V gene TRBV6-1; D is unresolved. The CDR3 covers 14 residues. V was shortened by 3 bases and J by 5 bases, with 8 bases between the two germline ends. Germline V gene sequence: CDR1 MNHNS, CDR2 SASEGT. The CDR3 DNA is TGTGCCAGCAGTGAGCCGGGTCATAATTCACCCCTCCACTTT. Amino acid sequence: CASSEPGHNSPLHF.